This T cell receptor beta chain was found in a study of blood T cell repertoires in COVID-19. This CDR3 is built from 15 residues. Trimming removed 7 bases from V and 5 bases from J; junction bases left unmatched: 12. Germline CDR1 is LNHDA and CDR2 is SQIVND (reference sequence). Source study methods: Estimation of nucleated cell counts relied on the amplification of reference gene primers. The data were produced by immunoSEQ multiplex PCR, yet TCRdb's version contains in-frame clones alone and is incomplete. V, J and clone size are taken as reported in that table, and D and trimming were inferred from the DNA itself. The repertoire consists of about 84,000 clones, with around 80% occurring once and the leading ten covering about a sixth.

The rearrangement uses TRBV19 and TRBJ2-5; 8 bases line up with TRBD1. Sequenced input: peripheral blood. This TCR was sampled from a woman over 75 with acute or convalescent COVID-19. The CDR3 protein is CASTKSGQGSETQYF. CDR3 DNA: TGTGCCAGTACTAAAAGCGGACAGGGCTCGGAGACCCAGTACTTC. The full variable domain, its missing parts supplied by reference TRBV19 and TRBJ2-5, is DGGITQSPKYLFRKEGQNVTLSCEQNLNHDAMYWYRQDPGQGLRLIYYSQIVNDFQKGDIAEGYSVSREKKESFPLTVTSAQKNPTAFYLCASTKSGQGSETQYFGPGTRLLVL.